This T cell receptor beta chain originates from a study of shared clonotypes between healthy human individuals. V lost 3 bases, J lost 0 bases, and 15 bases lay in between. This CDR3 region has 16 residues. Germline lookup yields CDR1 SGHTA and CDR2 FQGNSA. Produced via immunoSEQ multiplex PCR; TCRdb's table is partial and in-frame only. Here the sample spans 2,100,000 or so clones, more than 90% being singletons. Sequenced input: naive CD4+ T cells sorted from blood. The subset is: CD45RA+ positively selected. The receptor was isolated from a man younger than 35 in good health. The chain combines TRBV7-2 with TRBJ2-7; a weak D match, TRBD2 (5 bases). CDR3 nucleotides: TGTGCCAGCAGCTTCTTAGGACTCCTGAGCTCCTACGAGCAGTACTTC. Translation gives CASSFLGLLSSYEQYF.